Sequencing of this T cell receptor beta chain was carried out in a study of blood T cell repertoires in COVID-19. The wider study: The United States, Italy and Spain were the sources of the acute and convalescent COVID-19 samples. The analysed material was cDNA or gDNA that came from T cells, B-cell-depleted T cells, or PBMCs.

Under the authors' procedure: By means of reference gene primer amplification, nucleated cell counts were estimated. The data were produced by immunoSEQ multiplex PCR, yet TCRdb's version contains in-frame clones alone and is incomplete. The V and J calls and clone size were taken over from that table, and D and trimming were inferred from the DNA. This table holds 120,000 to 150,000 clones, around 87% found once. The V gene's germline CDR1 is MRHNA and CDR2 SNTAGT. The CDR3 has 13 residues. V dropped 6 bases and J dropped 6; count of bases not matched to a gene: 5. The material sequenced was peripheral blood. The sequence derives from a man in his fifties who had recovered from COVID-19. The J gene is TRBJ2-3, the V gene TRBV6-4, with TRBD1 matching over 8 bases. The CDR3 bases are TGTGCCAGCAGCCTTCAGGGGGCGGATACGCAGTATTTT. This gives the protein CASSLQGADTQYF.